This T cell receptor (beta chain) came from a study of blood T cell repertoires in COVID-19. Study summary: Samples representing acute and convalescent COVID-19 were sourced from the United States, Italy and Spain. From T cells, B-cell-depleted T cells, or PBMCs came the material, which was cDNA or gDNA.

The J segment lost 2 bases and the V segment lost 3 bases, leaving 10 bases of the junction unmatched. In germline, CDR1 is MNHEY, CDR2 SMNVEV (reference sequence). The CDR3 is 18 amino acids. The authors' processing: Amplification from reference gene primers served as the basis for estimated nucleated cell counts. Data came from immunoSEQ multiplex PCR; TCRdb stores just in-frame clones and leaves some out. That table supplies the V and J calls and clone size; D and trimming were determined from the DNA. The table includes 330,000 or so clones, approximately 86% detected once. V is TRBV27 and J is TRBJ2-7; 13 bases map to TRBD2. This sequence originates from a man aged 25-40 years with COVID-19, enrolled during active disease. The sequencing sample was made of peripheral blood. CDR3 sequence: CASSFHGLAGEATYEQYF. CDR3 in DNA: TGTGCCAGCAGTTTTCACGGACTAGCGGGAGAGGCCACCTACGAGCAGTACTTC.